The rows below give T cell receptor beta chains drawn from one sample of a study of shared clonotypes between healthy human individuals. Clones were sequenced by immunoSEQ multiplex PCR, and TCRdb holds only the in-frame ones, with some missing. The repertoire holds hundreds of thousands of clones, around 75% seen once, with about 13% in the top ten. Sequencing was done on a sample of PBMCs. These receptors came from a middle-aged woman in good health. Some clones in this sample may be carry-over from other donors' samples. Both conserved end residues are part of each CDR3. Each record gives: V gene, D gene, J gene, clone size, CDR3 DNA, CDR3 protein. D genes are given only for firm matches. The listing skips clone size in some rows; elsewhere it reads once, few, many or a size class.

V gene: TRBV7-9; D gene: -; J gene: TRBJ2-7; clone size: -; CDR3 DNA: TGTGCCAGCAGCCCGACGGAGGCCGGCGAGCAGTACTTC; CDR3 protein: CASSPTEAGEQYF
V gene: TRBV7-2; D gene: -; J gene: TRBJ1-2; clone size: -; CDR3 DNA: TGTGCCAGCAGCGACCGTGGGGTTCTTCATGGCTACACCTTC; CDR3 protein: CASSDRGVLHGYTF
V gene: TRBV7-2; D gene: TRBD1; J gene: TRBJ1-4; clone size: -; CDR3 DNA: TGTGCCAGCAGTTTGGAGGGACAGGCGGGAGAAAAACTGTTTTTT; CDR3 protein: CASSLEGQAGEKLFF
V gene: TRBV27; D gene: -; J gene: TRBJ2-1; clone size: -; CDR3 DNA: TGTGCCAGCAGTTATTCATCAGGGAATGAGCAGTTCTTC; CDR3 protein: CASSYSSGNEQFF
V gene: TRBV9; D gene: -; J gene: TRBJ1-4; clone size: -; CDR3 DNA: TGTGCCAGCAGCGTAGGGGGCTCGGGTGAAAAACTGTTTTTT; CDR3 protein: CASSVGGSGEKLFF
V gene: TRBV19; D gene: -; J gene: TRBJ2-7; clone size: -; CDR3 DNA: TGTGCCAGTAGTCAGACCTCAAACACCCGCTACGAGCAGTACTTC; CDR3 protein: CASSQTSNTRYEQYF
V gene: TRBV2; D gene: -; J gene: TRBJ1-5; clone size: -; CDR3 DNA: TGTGCCAGCAGTGAGGGTAGGAATCAGCCCCAGCATTTT; CDR3 protein: CASSEGRNQPQHF
V gene: TRBV6-6; D gene: -; J gene: TRBJ2-7; clone size: few; CDR3 DNA: TGTGCCAGCATTGGGCAGGGGACAACCTACGAGCAGTACTTC; CDR3 protein: CASIGQGTTYEQYF
V gene: TRBV7-6; D gene: -; J gene: TRBJ1-4; clone size: -; CDR3 DNA: TGTGCCAGCAGCCAGCGTTGGGCACAGGCGGGTGAAAAACTGTTTTTT; CDR3 protein: CASSQRWAQAGEKLFF
V gene: TRBV6-6; D gene: TRBD1; J gene: TRBJ2-7; clone size: few; CDR3 DNA: TGTGCCAGCGGGACAGGGGGCTACGAGCAGTACTTC; CDR3 protein: CASGTGGYEQYF
V gene: TRBV7-9; D gene: TRBD1; J gene: TRBJ1-5; clone size: few; CDR3 DNA: TGTGCCAGCAGCGGGACAGGGAGGCAGCCCCAGCATTTT; CDR3 protein: CASSGTGRQPQHF
V gene: TRBV6-1; D gene: -; J gene: TRBJ1-2; clone size: -; CDR3 DNA: TGTGCCAGCAGGCTGGACGGAAACCAGTACTATGGCTACACCTTC; CDR3 protein: CASRLDGNQYYGYTF
V gene: TRBV4-2; D gene: TRBD2; J gene: TRBJ2-3; clone size: -; CDR3 DNA: TGTGCCAGCAGCCAAATGGAGGGGGAGCGGGGGACAGATACGCAGTATTTT; CDR3 protein: CASSQMEGERGTDTQYF
V gene: TRBV6-6; D gene: TRBD2; J gene: TRBJ2-1; clone size: -; CDR3 DNA: TGTGCCAGCATGGGTGCTAGCGGAAACAATGAGCAGTTCTTC; CDR3 protein: CASMGASGNNEQFF
V gene: TRBV7-2; D gene: TRBD2; J gene: TRBJ2-2; clone size: -; CDR3 DNA: TGTGCCTCTCGAGAGCGGGGGAACACCGGGGAGCTGTTTTTT; CDR3 protein: CASRERGNTGELFF
V gene: TRBV7-9; D gene: -; J gene: TRBJ2-5; clone size: many; CDR3 DNA: TGTGCCAGCAGCAAGGACGCCGGATGGGAGACCCAGTACTTC; CDR3 protein: CASSKDAGWETQYF
V gene: TRBV7-2; D gene: -; J gene: TRBJ2-2; clone size: few; CDR3 DNA: TGTGCCAGCAGCTTCCTAGCGGGGGAGCTGTTTTTT; CDR3 protein: CASSFLAGELFF
V gene: TRBV11-2; D gene: TRBD2; J gene: TRBJ2-7; clone size: -; CDR3 DNA: TGTGCCAGCAGTCCCCGGCTAGCGGTATACTACGAGCAGTACTTC; CDR3 protein: CASSPRLAVYYEQYF
V gene: TRBV19; D gene: -; J gene: TRBJ1-2; clone size: once; CDR3 DNA: TGTGCCAGTAGTTCGACGGTTAACTATGGCTACACCTTC; CDR3 protein: CASSSTVNYGYTF